These 5 T cell receptor beta chains share one sample of origin, sequenced in a study of regulatory T cells in long-lasting Graves disease. Time point denoted: newly diagnosed GD, antithyroid drugs for less than 3 months. TCR sequences were obtained from RNA taken from PBMCs. Arm-PCR of CDR3 regions and iRepertoire HTBI primers were used to build TCR beta libraries. TCRdb recomputed calls from the multiplex PCR reads with MiXCR, one row per CDR3 protein. The data show roughly 420,000 distinct CDR3 sequences, around 15% seen once. The sequences come from peripheral blood mononuclear cells (PBMCs), collected at new diagnosis, from a patient treated with antithyroid drugs. These receptors were obtained from a female donor with Graves disease.

Many counts were recorded for this clonotype. This sequence joins TRBV29-1 and TRBJ1-1; no firm D call. In germline, CDR1 is SQVTM, CDR2 ANQGSEA. Deletions cut 5 bases from V and 4 bases from J, with 17 bases between. CDR3 size: 14 residues. The CDR3 sequence: CSVHPSGSPTEAFF. CDR3 in DNA: TGCAGCGTTCACCCGTCCGGCTCGCCCACTGAAGCTTTCTTT.

This clonotype was detected many times. This rearrangement joins TRBV20-1 to TRBJ2-7; perhaps TRBD2 as D (5 bases). CDR1 and CDR2 from the germline V gene are DFQATT and SNEGSKA (reference sequence). Trimming took off 5 bases at V and 4 bases at J, with 12 bases between the two ends. The CDR3 runs to 12 residues. Here the CDR3 reads CSAGGGGYEQYF. The CDR3, as DNA: TGCAGTGCTGGAGGAGGCGGTTACGAGCAGTACTTC.

This chain links TRBV29-1 with TRBJ2-5; 10 bases align to TRBD1. J was trimmed by 4 bases and V by 0 bases; bases with no gene match: 5. The CDR3 loop spans 15 amino acids. Germline loops: CDR1 SQVTM, CDR2 ANQGSEA. The DNA for the CDR3 is TGCAGCGTTGAAGATGACAGGGGGCGAACAGAGACCCAGTACTTC. Translating gives CSVEDDRGRTETQYF.

V usage is TRBV5-6 and J usage is TRBJ1-5; possibly TRBD1 for D (5 bases). The CDR3 has 12 amino acids. Germline CDR1 reads SGHDT; CDR2 reads YYEEEE. Trimming took 3 bases from V and 16 from J, leaving 17 bases between them. In DNA, the CDR3 is TGTGCCAGCAGCTCCTCTTCCGGGACCGGACATTTT. This gives the protein CASSSSSGTGHF.

Comment on this clonotype: One base away lies a much larger clone, so this may be a sequencing read error. The CDR3 reads CASSLMLGGGKFF. CDR3 coding DNA: TGTGCCAGCAGTTTGATGTTAGGCGGGGGAAAGTTCTTC. V gene TRBV12-3 or TRBV12-4 combines with J gene TRBJ2-4; 7 bases line up with TRBD2. The CDR3 is 13 amino acids.